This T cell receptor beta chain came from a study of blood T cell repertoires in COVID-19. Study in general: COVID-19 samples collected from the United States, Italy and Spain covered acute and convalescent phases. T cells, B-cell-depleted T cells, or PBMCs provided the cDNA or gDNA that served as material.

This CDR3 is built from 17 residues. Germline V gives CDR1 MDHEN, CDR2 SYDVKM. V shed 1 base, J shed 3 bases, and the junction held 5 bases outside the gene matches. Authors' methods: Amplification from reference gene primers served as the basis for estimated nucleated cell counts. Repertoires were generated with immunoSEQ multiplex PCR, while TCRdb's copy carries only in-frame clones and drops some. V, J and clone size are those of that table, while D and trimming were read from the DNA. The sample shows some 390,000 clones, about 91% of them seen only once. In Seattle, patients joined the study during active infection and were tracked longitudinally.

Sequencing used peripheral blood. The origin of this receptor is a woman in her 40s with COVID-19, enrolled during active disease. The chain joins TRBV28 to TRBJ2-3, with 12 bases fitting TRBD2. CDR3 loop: CASSLSLAGGRTDTQYF. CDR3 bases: TGTGCCAGCAGTTTATCACTAGCGGGAGGAAGGACAGATACGCAGTATTTT.